A single sample gave rise to the 30 T cell receptor beta chains below, sequenced in a study of vaccination effects on CD4 cells after COVID-19. Ahead of sequencing, the ViraFEST assay grew antigen-specific CD4+ T cells using viral peptide pools. The authors isolated CD4+ T cells after approximately 9 days of culture. Infection dated between March and December 2020, before the Alpha, Beta and Delta variants reached the United States. Generated by immunoSEQ multiplex PCR, the TCRdb table keeps only in-frame clones and is missing some. Of 26,000 or so clones in the sample, about 80% are singletons; the top ten hold about 16%. Their antigens remain unidentified. The sample consisted of CD4+ T cells from PBMCs cultured with HCoV-NL63 spike peptides, taken before COVID-19 vaccination. These receptors were taken from a human donor who had a prior SARS-CoV-2 infection.

This clone was recorded a few times. This chain joins TRBV29-1 and TRBJ2-7; D is ambiguous. CDR3 length: 13 residues. CDR1 is SQVTM and CDR2 is ANQGSEA in the germline V gene. Trimming removed 1 base from V and 7 bases from J, with 14 bases in between. The CDR3 spells CSVEGESLDEQYF. CDR3 coding DNA: TGCAGCGTTGAAGGGGAAAGCCTGGATGAGCAGTACTTC.

The DNA of the CDR3 is TGCGCCAGCAGCCAAGATGGGCAGCCGAATGAGCAGTTCTTC. Its protein is CASSQDGQPNEQFF. This chain uses TRBV4-3 with TRBJ2-1; D is unresolved. This CDR3 spans 14 amino acids. Trimming removed 0 bases at V and 7 bases at J, with 10 bases between. In germline, CDR1 is LGHNA, CDR2 YSLEER.

The chain carries TRBV5-4 and TRBJ2-1, with a weak D call TRBD2 (5 bases). Per germline, CDR1 SGHNT and CDR2 YYREEE (reference sequence). The germline V and J ends were trimmed by 5 bases and 0 bases, with 15 bases remaining between them. CDR3 length equals 16 residues. For the CDR3, the DNA is TGTGCCAGCAGGGAAAACCGGGAACTCTCCTACAATGAGCAGTTCTTC. Translation gives CASRENRELSYNEQFF.

For the CDR3, the DNA is TGTGCCTGGAGCTCCTACGACCGAGGGGGGGACGAGCAGTACTTC. It codes for CAWSSYDRGGDEQYF. V and J are TRBV30 and TRBJ2-7, with D maybe TRBD2 (7 bases). In germline, CDR1 is GTSNPN, CDR2 SVGIG (reference sequence). V shed 3 bases and J shed 5 bases, with 20 bases lying between them. CDR3 length: 15 amino acids.

V is TRBV6-5 and J is TRBJ2-5, with 7 bases aligning to TRBD1. The germline V gene encodes CDR1 MNHEY and CDR2 SVGAGI. After removal of 5 bases from V and 2 bases from J, the junction contained 8 bases not matched to a gene. The CDR3 consists of 15 residues. The CDR3 reads CASSQTGTTQETQYF. CDR3 coding DNA: TGTGCCAGCAGTCAGACAGGGACGACTCAAGAGACCCAGTACTTC.

This clone was picked up one time. This chain uses TRBV24-1 with TRBJ1-6; 9 bases map to TRBD1. Unmatched junction bases numbered 6, after V lost 4 bases and J lost 6 bases. The CDR3 runs to 16 residues. From germline, CDR1 is KGHDR and CDR2 SFDVKD. The CDR3 loop reads CATSDRGDRANSPLHF. Here the CDR3 DNA reads TGTGCCACCAGTGACCGAGGGGACAGGGCTAATTCACCCCTCCACTTT.

The gene calls are TRBV3-1 (or the pseudogene TRBV3-2) and TRBJ2-2, with D perhaps TRBD2 (6 bases). The CDR3 extends over 13 amino acids. Trimming removed 5 bases from V and 6 bases from J, with 10 bases in between. CDR1 and CDR2 (germline): LGHDT, YNNKEL (reference sequence). CDR3 loop: CASSATGAGELFF. CDR3 coding DNA: TGTGCCAGCAGCGCAACGGGGGCCGGGGAGCTGTTTTTT.

The chain links TRBV18 to TRBJ2-7; possible D gene TRBD1, 6 bases. This CDR3 is built from 15 residues. Per the germline V gene, CDR1 is KGHSH and CDR2 is LQKENI. The germline V and J ends were trimmed by 1 base and 3 bases, with 13 bases remaining between them. Here the CDR3 reads CASSPRQGLGYEQYF. The CDR3, as DNA: TGTGCCAGCTCACCACGGCAGGGGCTCGGCTACGAGCAGTACTTC.

The chain combines TRBV19 with TRBJ2-2; D gene ambiguous. The CDR3 spans 15 residues. Germline V gene lookup returns CDR1 LNHDA and CDR2 SQIVND (reference sequence). Trimming stripped 1 base from V and 0 bases from J, with 6 bases between. As DNA, the CDR3 is TGTGCCAGTAGTATAGTAAGGGCGAACACCGGGGAGCTGTTTTTT. This sequence encodes CASSIVRANTGELFF.

This chain links TRBV2 with TRBJ2-5; TRBD1 matches at 8 bases. V dropped 6 bases and J dropped 7; count of bases not matched to a gene: 10. CDR3 size: 14 residues. Germline V CDR1 and CDR2: SNHLY, FYNNEI. CDR3 residues: CASSRDRSGGTQYF. The CDR3, as DNA: TGTGCCAGCAGCCGGGACAGGTCCGGGGGGACCCAGTACTTC.

This clone was observed a few times. The J gene is TRBJ2-7, the V gene TRBV5-1, with a possible D match to TRBD1 (6 bases). Between the trimmed V and J ends, which lost 0 bases and 2 bases, there was a span of 9 bases. Germline V gene data show CDR1 as SGHRS and CDR2 as YFSETQ. This CDR3 has 14 amino acids. The CDR3 DNA reads TGCGCCAGCAGCTTGGCGGGACAACCCTACGAGCAGTACTTC. Protein sequence: CASSLAGQPYEQYF.

The chain employs TRBV2 and TRBJ2-6; D is undetermined. Germline assignment: CDR1 SNHLY and CDR2 FYNNEI. The CDR3 is 15 amino acids. Between the trimmed V and J ends, which lost 8 bases and 0 bases, there was a span of 11 bases. CDR3 protein: CASSTDFSGANVLTF. The CDR3 DNA is TGTGCCAGCTCCACAGACTTCTCTGGGGCCAACGTCCTGACTTTC.

The chain joins TRBV10-3 to TRBJ2-7; 7 nucleotides match TRBD1. Trimming removed 10 bases from V and 6 bases from J; junction bases left unmatched: 15. This CDR3 is built from 14 residues. Germline-derived CDR1 and CDR2 are ENHRY and SYGVKD. Here the CDR3 reads CATTPRTGFSEQYF. DNA for the CDR3: TGTGCCACCACCCCCAGGACAGGTTTTTCCGAGCAGTACTTC.

This clone was seen more than once but under ten times. V and J are TRBV2 and TRBJ1-1; D may be TRBD1 (6 bases). Trimming shortened V by 4 bases and J by 1 base, and 10 bases separated the two germline ends. This CDR3 contains 14 residues. The germline CDR1 and CDR2 sequences are SNHLY and FYNNEI. The CDR3 DNA is TGTGCCAGCAGTGGGGTCAGGGGGAACACTGAAGCTTTCTTT. Its protein is CASSGVRGNTEAFF.

J is TRBJ1-1 and V is TRBV7-2, with D possibly TRBD1 on 5 matching bases. There are 15 residues in the CDR3. Germline-derived CDR1 and CDR2 are SGHTA and FQGNSA. Trimming took 2 bases from V and 6 from J, leaving 16 bases between them. The CDR3 bases are TGTGCCAGCAGCTTATTATCTTCAGGGCGCGCTGAAGCTTTCTTT. Its translation is CASSLLSSGRAEAFF.

This chain connects TRBV5-1 to TRBJ1-1, with TRBD1 identical over 7 bases. CDR3 length: 14 residues. The germline V gene has CDR1 SGHRS and CDR2 YFSETQ. After removal of 4 bases from V and 4 bases from J, the junction contained 7 bases not matched to a gene. CDR3 in DNA: TGCGCCAGCAGCCCGCGACAGGGCGGCACTGAAGCTTTCTTT. Amino acid sequence: CASSPRQGGTEAFF.

The rearrangement joins TRBV6-5 to TRBJ2-5; no definite D call. Germline CDR1 is MNHEY and CDR2 is SVGAGI. Trimming cost V 5 bases and J 1 base, with 14 bases left between them. The CDR3 spans 15 residues. In nucleotides, the CDR3 is TGTGCCAGCAGTACCCCCGCGGCCCCCCAAGAGACCCAGTACTTC. It translates to CASSTPAAPQETQYF.

This clone has just a few counts. V is TRBV6-5 and J is TRBJ1-6; D gene ambiguous. The CDR3 totals 14 residues. Per the germline V gene, CDR1 is MNHEY and CDR2 is SVGAGI. V lost 6 bases, J lost 1 base, and 7 bases lay in between. CDR3 loop: CASRHESYNSPLHF. In DNA form, the CDR3 reads TGTGCCAGCAGACACGAATCCTATAATTCACCCCTCCACTTT.

This clone was counted only a few times. V usage is TRBV2 and J usage is TRBJ2-2; D possibly corresponds to TRBD2 (5 bases). The V end lost 6 bases, the J end lost 6 bases, and 11 bases lay between the germline ends. Germline V gene lookup returns CDR1 SNHLY and CDR2 FYNNEI. The CDR3 has 13 amino acids. The CDR3 spells CASRREEAGELFF. The CDR3 bases are TGTGCCAGCAGGAGGGAAGAGGCCGGGGAGCTGTTTTTT. The variable domain in full, with the rest retrieved from reference TRBV2 and TRBJ2-2, is EPEVTQTPSHQVTQMGQEVILRCVPISNHLYFYWYRQILGQKVEFLVSFYNNEISEKSEIFDDQFSVERPDGSNFTLKIRSTKLEDSAMYFCASRREEAGELFFGEGSRLTVL.

The J gene is TRBJ2-3, the V gene TRBV2; no definite D call. The CDR3 extends over 12 amino acids. Germline lookup yields CDR1 SNHLY and CDR2 FYNNEI. Trimming cost V 6 bases and J 4 bases, with 8 bases left between them. CDR3 in DNA: TGTGCCAGCAGCGCCGGTCCAGATACGCAGTATTTT. Its protein product is CASSAGPDTQYF.

The chain has TRBV24-1 and TRBJ2-1; 11 positions match TRBD2. Germline V gives CDR1 KGHDR, CDR2 SFDVKD. With V trimmed by 9 bases and J by 2 bases, 11 bases remained unmatched. This CDR3 is built from 17 residues. In nucleotides, the CDR3 is TGTGCCACCCAGGGAGTGATTAGCGGGAGGGCCTACAATGAGCAGTTCTTC. This gives the protein CATQGVISGRAYNEQFF.

The chain joins TRBV19 to TRBJ2-6, with D uncertain. CDR1 is LNHDA, CDR2 SQIVND, per germline (reference sequence). The CDR3 is 15 residues long. The V and J ends lost 6 bases and 0 bases respectively, with 9 bases between them. The DNA of the CDR3 is TGTGCCAGTAGGGCCCTCAACTCTGGGGCCAACGTCCTGACTTTC. Protein: CASRALNSGANVLTF.

This chain uses TRBV4-3 with TRBJ1-5; possibly TRBD1 for D (5 bases). Germline V gives CDR1 LGHNA, CDR2 YSLEER. The CDR3 has 14 amino acids. The V end lost 1 base, the J end lost 7 bases, and 11 bases lay between the germline ends. The CDR3 protein is CASSQAWGGQPQHF. The CDR3 DNA sequence: TGCGCCAGCAGCCAAGCATGGGGCGGGCAGCCCCAGCATTTT.

The chain links TRBV20-1 to TRBJ2-7, with D uncertain. CDR1 DFQATT and CDR2 SNEGSKA come from the germline V gene (reference sequence). Trimming left V 3 bases short and J 5 bases short, with 14 bases between. The CDR3 is 13 residues long. CDR3 protein: CSASEGLSDEQYF. For the CDR3, the DNA is TGCAGTGCTAGTGAAGGGTTGTCCGACGAGCAGTACTTC.

V gene TRBV4-1 combines with J gene TRBJ1-2, with TRBD1 identical over 10 bases. This CDR3 region has 18 residues. Germline V lookup: CDR1 MGHRA, CDR2 YSYEKL. V lost 4 bases and J lost 0; bases outside the gene matches: 11. CDR3 nucleotides: TGCGCCAGCAGCCTACGGGACAGGGGATTGGCCTCTAACTATGGCTACACCTTC. As protein: CASSLRDRGLASNYGYTF.

This clone was detected once. The chain combines TRBV7-3 with TRBJ2-3, with TRBD1 as a possible D gene (6 bases). This CDR3 contains 12 residues. V was cut by 4 bases and J by 8 bases, with 10 bases left in between. In germline, CDR1 is SGHTA, CDR2 FQGTGA. This CDR3 is CASSSTGSTQYF. The DNA for the CDR3 is TGTGCCAGCAGCTCCACAGGGAGTACGCAGTATTTT.

The chain is built from TRBV7-3 and TRBJ2-4; 7 bases are a match to TRBD2. This CDR3 spans 16 amino acids. V was clipped by 5 bases and J by 6 bases; unmatched bases: 13. Germline CDR1 and CDR2: SGHTA and FQGTGA. CDR3 bases: TGTGCCAGCAGCCGGGGTAGCGGGTTATGGGGAAACATTCAGTACTTC. It yields the protein CASSRGSGLWGNIQYF.

This chain connects TRBV2 to TRBJ2-3, with TRBD2 as a possible D gene (6 bases). The CDR3 length is 15 residues. The germline gives CDR1 SNHLY, CDR2 FYNNEI. V shed 4 bases and J shed 1 base, with 12 bases lying between them. The CDR3 is CASSGLAARTDTQYF. As DNA, the CDR3 is TGTGCCAGCAGTGGCTTAGCGGCCCGCACAGATACGCAGTATTTT. The full variable domain, rest sourced from reference TRBV2 and TRBJ2-3, is EPEVTQTPSHQVTQMGQEVILRCVPISNHLYFYWYRQILGQKVEFLVSFYNNEISEKSEIFDDQFSVERPDGSNFTLKIRSTKLEDSAMYFCASSGLAARTDTQYFGPGTRLTVL.

This clone appeared a single time. The chain combines TRBV6-5 with TRBJ2-1; D possibly corresponds to TRBD2 (5 bases). This CDR3 comprises 13 residues. Germline CDR1 MNHEY, CDR2 SVGAGI. V lost 5 bases and J lost 6, with 11 bases in between. CDR3 sequence reads: CASSILGGNEQFF. Here the CDR3 DNA reads TGTGCCAGCAGTATACTAGGTGGCAATGAGCAGTTCTTC.

The chain links TRBV9 to TRBJ2-1; 9 bases map to TRBD2. The length of the CDR3 is 14 residues. Germline values: CDR1 SGDLS, CDR2 YYNGEE. V was clipped by 4 bases and J by 5 bases; unmatched bases: 4. The CDR3 sequence: CASSFSSGDNEQFF. DNA of the CDR3: TGTGCCAGCAGCTTCTCTAGCGGGGACAATGAGCAGTTCTTC.